One and the same sample provided the 19 T cell receptor beta chains below, sequenced in a study of response to subunit inactivated influenza vaccine. MiXCR, applied by TCRdb to the RT-PCR reads, yields one record per CDR3 protein. The sample yields approximately 700,000 distinct CDR3 sequences, roughly 14% seen once. The sample was PBMCs from blood, taken 14 days before vaccination. These receptors were taken from a man aged 50 or older who received an inactivated influenza vaccine.

This clonotype occurred a few times. V is TRBV4-3 and J is TRBJ2-7; 7 bases agree with TRBD2. The V and J ends lost 0 bases and 6 bases, in that order; junction bases with no gene match: 8. CDR3 length equals 15 residues. Looked up from germline, CDR1 is LGHNA and CDR2 is YSLEER. The CDR3 nucleotides read TGCGCCAGCAGCCAAGATTGGGCGGGAGTTTTCGAGCAGTACTTC. Translating it yields CASSQDWAGVFEQYF.

V and J are TRBV9 and TRBJ1-6; D possibly corresponds to TRBD1 (5 bases). Trimming removed 0 bases from V and 5 bases from J, with 6 bases in between. The CDR3 consists of 14 residues. Per germline, CDR1 SGDLS and CDR2 YYNGEE. CDR3 protein: CASSVATDNSPLHF. In nucleotides, the CDR3 is TGTGCCAGCAGCGTAGCGACAGATAATTCACCCCTCCACTTT. Complete variable domain (other parts from reference TRBV9 and TRBJ1-6): DSGVTQTPKHLITATGQRVTLRCSPRSGDLSVYWYQQSLDQGLQFLIQYYNGEERAKGNILERFSAQQFPDLHSELNLSSLELGDSALYFCASSVATDNSPLHFGNGTRLTVT.

This clonotype was seen at least ten times. The chain is built from TRBV12-3 or TRBV12-4 and TRBJ2-2; 14 bases are a match to TRBD2. The CDR3 sequence is 20 residues long. Trimming at V came to 6 bases and at J to 5 bases, leaving 17 bases not matched to a gene. The CDR3 sequence: CASRDPQWTSGGSWTGELFF. The CDR3 DNA reads as TGTGCCAGCAGGGACCCCCAATGGACTAGCGGGGGGAGTTGGACCGGGGAGCTGTTTTTT.

The chain links TRBV12-3 or TRBV12-4 to TRBJ1-5, with D maybe TRBD1 (5 bases). This CDR3 region has 14 residues. V shed 6 bases and J shed 5 bases, with 14 bases lying between them. The CDR3 DNA is TGTGCCAGCAGCCCTGGGAGGGGATATCAGCCCCAGCATTTT. It specifies CASSPGRGYQPQHF.

The rearrangement links TRBV4-3 to TRBJ2-5, with D possibly being TRBD1 (5 bases). CDR3 length: 15 residues. V lost 0 bases and J 1 base, leaving 9 bases between the germline ends. Germline V gives CDR1 LGHNA, CDR2 YSLEER. The CDR3 DNA reads as TGCGCCAGCAGCCAAGACCAGGGATTCCAAGAGACCCAGTACTTC. Translating gives CASSQDQGFQETQYF.

This clonotype has a handful of counts. V usage is TRBV29-1 and J usage is TRBJ2-6; TRBD2 is a possible D gene (5 bases). Germline V gives CDR1 SQVTM, CDR2 ANQGSEA. The V gene lost 4 bases and the J gene lost 1 base, with 20 bases spanning the gap. The CDR3 spans 18 residues. The CDR3 DNA is TGCAGCGTTGGGGGTAGTTTGCCGGGAAGTTCTGGGGCCAACGTCCTGACTTTC. Protein sequence: CSVGGSLPGSSGANVLTF.

The CDR3 sequence is CSARDRPDTQYF. The CDR3 coding sequence is TGCAGTGCTAGAGATCGTCCAGATACGCAGTATTTT. The chain has TRBV20-1 and TRBJ2-3; unclear D gene. Germline-derived CDR1 and CDR2 are DFQATT and SNEGSKA (reference sequence). CDR3 length equals 12 residues. V was cut by 0 bases and J by 4 bases, with 5 bases left in between.

The chain joins TRBV5-1 to TRBJ2-1; a weak D match, TRBD1 (5 bases). V was pared by 0 bases and J by 0 bases, with 10 bases between. CDR3 length: 16 amino acids. In germline, CDR1 is SGHRS, CDR2 YFSETQ. In DNA, the CDR3 is TGCGCCAGCAGCTTGGGTAAGGGGCTCTCCTACAATGAGCAGTTCTTC. Its protein is CASSLGKGLSYNEQFF.

This clonotype was detected ten times or more. V gene TRBV20-1 combines with J gene TRBJ2-7, with TRBD2 matching over 7 bases. The CDR3 is made up of 13 amino acids. CDR1 DFQATT and CDR2 SNEGSKA come from the germline V gene (reference sequence). Trimming cost V 4 bases and J 4 bases; bases outside gene matches: 7. DNA for the CDR3: TGCAGTGCTAAGCCGCGGGAGTTTTACGAGCAGTACTTC. Its translation: CSAKPREFYEQYF.

The chain combines TRBV5-6 with TRBJ1-6; 8 bases are shared with TRBD1. The CDR3 is made up of 15 amino acids. Germline CDR1 SGHDT, CDR2 YYEEEE. The ends lost 5 bases at V and 3 bases at J; junction bases unmatched: 4. The CDR3 sequence: CASRIQGVYNSPLHF. The CDR3 nucleotides read TGTGCCAGCAGGATACAGGGGGTCTATAATTCACCCCTCCACTTT.

This clonotype has just a few counts. This chain connects TRBV5-1 to TRBJ1-5; D remains ambiguous. Germline lookup yields CDR1 SGHRS and CDR2 YFSETQ. V was pared by 0 bases and J by 8 bases, with 15 bases between. This CDR3 is 15 amino acids long. The CDR3 DNA reads as TGCGCCAGCAGCTTGGGCAGTAGTGGAACAGAGCCCCAGCATTTT. Its translation: CASSLGSSGTEPQHF.

This clonotype occurred a few times. For the CDR3, the DNA is TGTGCCAGCAGCCCCTGGACAGGGCCCACTGAAGCTTTCTTT. Protein: CASSPWTGPTEAFF. This chain uses TRBV7-9 with TRBJ1-1; TRBD1 aligns across 8 bases. Trimming took 5 bases from V and 4 from J; bases not matched to a gene: 6. Germline values: CDR1 SEHNR, CDR2 FQNEAQ (reference sequence). This CDR3 contains 14 residues.

This clonotype was seen only a few times. The V and J genes are TRBV6-2 or TRBV6-3 and TRBJ1-5; D is unresolved. CDR1 is MNHEY and CDR2 is SVGEGT in the germline V gene. V gave up 2 bases and J gave up 3 bases, with 14 bases separating them. The CDR3 loop spans 16 amino acids. DNA of the CDR3: TGTGCCAGCAGTTACGCGGCGGCGGCATTCAATCAGCCCCAGCATTTT. It encodes CASSYAAAAFNQPQHF.

The rearrangement uses TRBV20-1 and TRBJ2-1, with D perhaps matching TRBD2 (6 bases). The V and J ends lost 1 base and 4 bases respectively, with 14 bases between them. The CDR3 extends over 15 amino acids. CDR1 is DFQATT, CDR2 SNEGSKA, per germline (reference sequence). The CDR3 region has the DNA TGCAGTGCTAGAGGGGCCGGCGGGACTTACAATGAGCAGTTCTTC. Amino acids: CSARGAGGTYNEQFF.

As to this clonotype: One end of the junction varies from germline; a read error may be responsible. V usage is TRBV11-1 and J usage is TRBJ2-5, with 10 nucleotides matching TRBD2. The CDR3 loop spans 19 amino acids. In germline, CDR1 is SGHAT, CDR2 FQDESV (reference sequence). The CDR3 loop is CASSLVLAGDEWTKESQYF. CDR3 nucleotides: TGTGCCAGCAGCTTAGTGCTAGCGGGAGATGAGTGGACGAAAGAGTCCCAGTACTTC.

The gene calls are TRBV20-1 and TRBJ1-5; possible D gene TRBD1, 6 bases. CDR3 size: 13 residues. Trimming took 4 bases from V and 5 from J, leaving 12 bases between them. Germline V CDR1 and CDR2: DFQATT, SNEGSKA (reference sequence). This CDR3 reads CSAIRGADQPQHF. The CDR3 DNA reads as TGCAGTGCTATTAGGGGGGCGGATCAGCCCCAGCATTTT.

CDR3 bases: TGCAGTGCTTTCAACAGGGGCACCTATGGCTACACCTTC. Translating it yields CSAFNRGTYGYTF. The V and J genes are TRBV20-1 and TRBJ1-2; 7 positions agree with TRBD1. The CDR3 sequence is 13 residues long. Germline V gives CDR1 DFQATT, CDR2 SNEGSKA (reference sequence). V lost 5 bases to trimming and J lost 4 bases; unmatched junction nucleotides: 7.

This clonotype was seen a few times. This chain links TRBV4-3 with TRBJ1-2; no reliable D call. In germline, CDR1 is LGHNA, CDR2 YSLEER. Trimming stripped 1 base from V and 6 bases from J, with 18 bases between. This CDR3 spans 16 amino acids. The CDR3 reads CASSQVRAGRENGYTF. The CDR3 DNA follows: TGCGCCAGCAGCCAAGTTCGGGCAGGCCGCGAGAATGGCTACACCTTC.

The chain is built from TRBV6-2 or TRBV6-3 and TRBJ2-1, with D possibly matching TRBD1 (6 bases). The V gene's germline CDR1 is MNHEY and CDR2 SVGEGT. V lost 7 bases and J 9 bases, leaving 16 bases between the germline ends. The CDR3 runs to 13 residues. CDR3 sequence reads: CASNHRVGGEQFF. DNA for the CDR3: TGTGCCAGCAACCACAGGGTAGGTGGTGAGCAGTTCTTC.